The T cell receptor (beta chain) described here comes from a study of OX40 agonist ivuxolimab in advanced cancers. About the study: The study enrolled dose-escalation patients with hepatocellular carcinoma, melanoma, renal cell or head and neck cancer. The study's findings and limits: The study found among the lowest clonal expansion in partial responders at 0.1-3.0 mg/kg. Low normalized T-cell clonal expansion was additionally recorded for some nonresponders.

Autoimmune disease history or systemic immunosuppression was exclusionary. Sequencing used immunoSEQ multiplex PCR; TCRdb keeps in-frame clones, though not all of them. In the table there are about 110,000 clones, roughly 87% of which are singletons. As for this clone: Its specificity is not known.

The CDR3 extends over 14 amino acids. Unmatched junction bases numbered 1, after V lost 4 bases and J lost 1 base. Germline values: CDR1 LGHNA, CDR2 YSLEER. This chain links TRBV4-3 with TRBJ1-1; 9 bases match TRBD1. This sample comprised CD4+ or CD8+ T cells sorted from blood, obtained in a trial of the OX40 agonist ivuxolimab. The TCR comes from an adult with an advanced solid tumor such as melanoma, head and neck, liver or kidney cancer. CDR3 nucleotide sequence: TGCGCCAGCAGCCTGGGACAGGGGAACACTGAAGCTTTCTTT. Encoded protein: CASSLGQGNTEAFF.